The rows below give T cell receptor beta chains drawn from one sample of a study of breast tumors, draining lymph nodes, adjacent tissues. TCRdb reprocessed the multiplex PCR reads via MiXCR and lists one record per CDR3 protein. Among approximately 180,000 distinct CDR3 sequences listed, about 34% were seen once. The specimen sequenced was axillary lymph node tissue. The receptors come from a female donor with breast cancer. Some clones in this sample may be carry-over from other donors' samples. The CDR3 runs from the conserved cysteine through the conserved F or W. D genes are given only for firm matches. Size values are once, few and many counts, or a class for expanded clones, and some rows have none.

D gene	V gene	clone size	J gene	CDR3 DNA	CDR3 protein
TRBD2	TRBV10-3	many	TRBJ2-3	TGTGCCATCAGTTGGAGCGGGGGGGCCGATACGCAGTATTTT	CAISWSGGADTQYF
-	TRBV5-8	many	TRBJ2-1	TGTGCCAGCAGCTCCGGGACGTCCTCCTACAATGAGCAGTTCTTC	CASSSGTSSYNEQFF
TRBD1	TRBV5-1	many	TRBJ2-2	TGCGCCAGCCGACAGGGGTCGTCCGGGGAGCTGTTTTTT	CASRQGSSGELFF
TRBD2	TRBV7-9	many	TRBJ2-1	TGTGCCAGCAGCTTAGCTGAACTAGCGGGAGGTTACAATGAGCAGTTCTTC	CASSLAELAGGYNEQFF
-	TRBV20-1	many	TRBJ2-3	TGCAGTGCTATTTCATCCCAGGAGACAGATACGCAGTATTTT	CSAISSQETDTQYF
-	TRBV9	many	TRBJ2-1	TGTGCCAGCAGCGGGGGCCTGGAGCAGTTCTTC	CASSGGLEQFF
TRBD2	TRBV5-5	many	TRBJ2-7	TGTGCCAGCAGCTTGGCACTAGCGGGACCCTCCTACGAGCAGTACTTC	CASSLALAGPSYEQYF
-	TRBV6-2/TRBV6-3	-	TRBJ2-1	TGTGCCACACACGACAAAAGGGGACCCTCCTACAATGAGCAGTTCTTC	CATHDKRGPSYNEQFF
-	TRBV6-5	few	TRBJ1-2	TGTGCCAGCAGTCGCGACCGAATTTATAACTATGGCTACACCTTC	CASSRDRIYNYGYTF
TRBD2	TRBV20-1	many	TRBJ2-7	TGCAGTGCACCCTCGGGACTAGCGGGAGGGCCATCCAACGAGCAGTACTTC	CSAPSGLAGGPSNEQYF
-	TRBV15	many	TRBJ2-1	TGTGCCACCAGCAGAGAATTTCCGATGGTCGGTGAGCAGTTCTTC	CATSREFPMVGEQFF
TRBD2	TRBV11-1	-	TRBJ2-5	TGTGCCAGCAGCTTAAGCAGCGGGAGGGCCCTCCAAGAGCCCCAATACTTC	CASSLSSGRALQEPQYF
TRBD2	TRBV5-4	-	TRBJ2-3	TGTGCCAGCAGCTCCGGACTAGCGGGAGGATCAGATACGCAGTATTTT	CASSSGLAGGSDTQYF
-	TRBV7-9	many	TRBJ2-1	TGTGCCAGCAGCTTATTGAGGGTTGGGGGGCTTTACAATGAGCAGTTCTTC	CASSLLRVGGLYNEQFF
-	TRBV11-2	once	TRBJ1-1	TGTGCCAGCAGCTTAGACCCCCTCTCCAACACTGAAGCTTTCTTT	CASSLDPLSNTEAFF
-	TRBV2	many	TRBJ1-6	TGTGCCAGCAGTGAAGTAGAGCCAGCGTATAATTCACCCCTCCACTTT	CASSEVEPAYNSPLHF
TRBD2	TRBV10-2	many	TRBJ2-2	TGCGCCAGCAGTTCGACTAGCGGGGGGGCTAACACCGGGGAGCTGTTTTTT	CASSSTSGGANTGELFF
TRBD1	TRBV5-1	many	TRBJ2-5	TGCGCCAGCAGGCGACCGACAGGGGCCCAAGAGACCCAGTACTTC	CASRRPTGAQETQYF
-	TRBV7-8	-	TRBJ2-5	TGTGCCAGCAGCGGTTATGCGACAGACCGAGAGACCCAGCACTTC	CASSGYATDRETQHF
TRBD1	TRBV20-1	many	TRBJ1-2	TGCAGTGCTACCCCAATCGGGGGACAGAGAACCAAATATGGCTACACCTTC	CSATPIGGQRTKYGYTF